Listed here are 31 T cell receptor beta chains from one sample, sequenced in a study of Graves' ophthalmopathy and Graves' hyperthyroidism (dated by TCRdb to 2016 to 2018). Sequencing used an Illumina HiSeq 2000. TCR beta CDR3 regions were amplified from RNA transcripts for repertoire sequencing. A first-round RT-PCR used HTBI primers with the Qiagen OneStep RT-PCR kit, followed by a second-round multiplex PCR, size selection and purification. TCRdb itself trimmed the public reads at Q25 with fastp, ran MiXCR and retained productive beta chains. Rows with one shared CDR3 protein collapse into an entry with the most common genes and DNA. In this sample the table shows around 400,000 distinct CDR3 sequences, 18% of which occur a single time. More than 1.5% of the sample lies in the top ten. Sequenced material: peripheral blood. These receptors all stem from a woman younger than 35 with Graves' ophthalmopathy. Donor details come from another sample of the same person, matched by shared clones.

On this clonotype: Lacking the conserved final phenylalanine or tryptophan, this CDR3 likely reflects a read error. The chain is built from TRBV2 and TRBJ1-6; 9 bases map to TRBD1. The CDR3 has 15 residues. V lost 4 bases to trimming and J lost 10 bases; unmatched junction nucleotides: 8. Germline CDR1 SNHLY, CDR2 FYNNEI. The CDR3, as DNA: TGTGCCAGCAGTGGACAGGGGGAGATTGGCTCACCCCTCCACCTT. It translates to CASSGQGEIGSPLHL.

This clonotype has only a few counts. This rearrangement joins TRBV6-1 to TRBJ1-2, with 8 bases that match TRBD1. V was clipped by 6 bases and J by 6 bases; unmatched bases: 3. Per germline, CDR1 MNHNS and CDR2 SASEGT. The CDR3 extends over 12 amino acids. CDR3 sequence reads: CASRTGEDGYTF. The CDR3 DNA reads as TGTGCCAGCAGGACAGGGGAGGATGGCTACACCTTC.

The CDR3, as DNA: TGTGCCGGCGGCGGGACAGTCTACGAGCAGTACTTC. This translates into CAGGGTVYEQYF. The rearrangement links TRBV30 to TRBJ2-7, with D tentatively TRBD1 (7 bases). V was clipped by 8 bases and J by 3 bases, with 14 bases between them. CDR3 length: 12 residues. Germline V gene sequence: CDR1 GTSNPN, CDR2 SVGIG (reference sequence).

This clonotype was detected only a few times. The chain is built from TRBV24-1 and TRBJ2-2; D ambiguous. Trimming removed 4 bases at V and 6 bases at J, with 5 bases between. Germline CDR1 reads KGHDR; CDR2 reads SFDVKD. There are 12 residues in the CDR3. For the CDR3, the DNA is TGTGCCACCAGTGACGCGGCCGGGGAGCTGTTTTTT. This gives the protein CATSDAAGELFF.

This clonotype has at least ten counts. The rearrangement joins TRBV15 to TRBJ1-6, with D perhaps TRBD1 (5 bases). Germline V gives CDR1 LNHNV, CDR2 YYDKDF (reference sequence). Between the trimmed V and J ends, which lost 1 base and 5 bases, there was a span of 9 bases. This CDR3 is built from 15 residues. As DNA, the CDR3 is TGTGCCACCAGCAGAGGGGCCAGGGATAATTCACCCCTCCACTTT. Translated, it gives CATSRGARDNSPLHF.

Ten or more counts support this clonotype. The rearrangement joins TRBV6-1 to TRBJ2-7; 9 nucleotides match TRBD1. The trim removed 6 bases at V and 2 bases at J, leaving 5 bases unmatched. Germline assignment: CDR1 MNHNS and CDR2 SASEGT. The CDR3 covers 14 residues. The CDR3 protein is CASRRDREAYEQYF. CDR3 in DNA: TGTGCCAGCAGGCGGGACAGGGAGGCCTACGAGCAGTACTTC.

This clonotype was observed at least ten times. CDR3 amino acids: CASSYTDRVNTEAFF. The CDR3 DNA reads as TGTGCCAGCAGTTACACAGACAGGGTGAACACTGAAGCTTTCTTT. The gene calls are TRBV6-2 or TRBV6-3 and TRBJ1-1; TRBD1 matches at 7 bases. V lost 2 bases and J lost 0; bases outside the gene matches: 3. This CDR3 spans 15 amino acids. CDR1 MNHEY and CDR2 SVGEGT come from the germline V gene.

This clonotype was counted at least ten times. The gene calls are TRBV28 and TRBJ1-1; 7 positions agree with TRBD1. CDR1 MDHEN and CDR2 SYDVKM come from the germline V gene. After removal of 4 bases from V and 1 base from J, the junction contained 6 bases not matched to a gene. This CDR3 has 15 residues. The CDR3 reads CASSSRGGRNTEAFF. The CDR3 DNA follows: TGTGCCAGCAGTTCCAGGGGGGGGCGGAACACTGAAGCTTTCTTT. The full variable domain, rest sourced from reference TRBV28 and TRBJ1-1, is DVKVTQSSRYLVKRTGEKVFLECVQDMDHENMFWYRQDPGLGLRLIYFSYDVKMKEKGDIPEGYSVSREKKERFSLILESASTNQTSMYLCASSSRGGRNTEAFFGQGTRLTVV.

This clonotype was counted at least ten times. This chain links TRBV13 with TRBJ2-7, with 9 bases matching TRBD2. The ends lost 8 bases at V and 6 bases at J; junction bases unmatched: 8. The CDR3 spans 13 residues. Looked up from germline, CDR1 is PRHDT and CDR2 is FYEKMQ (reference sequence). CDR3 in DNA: TGTGCCAGCCTCATAGCGGGAGTTGGCGAGCAGTACTTC. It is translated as CASLIAGVGEQYF. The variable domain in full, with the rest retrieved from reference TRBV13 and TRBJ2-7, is AAGVIQSPRHLIKEKRETATLKCYPIPRHDTVYWYQQGPGQDPQFLISFYEKMQSDKGSIPDRFSAQQFSDYHSELNMSSLELGDSALYFCASLIAGVGEQYFGPGTRLTVT.

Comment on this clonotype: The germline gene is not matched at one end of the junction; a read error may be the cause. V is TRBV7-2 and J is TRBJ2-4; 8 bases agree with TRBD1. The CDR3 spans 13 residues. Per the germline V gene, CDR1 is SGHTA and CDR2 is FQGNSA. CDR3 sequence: CASSPSLTGGPNF. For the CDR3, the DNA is TGTGCCAGCAGCCCTTCCCTAACAGGGGGGCCAAACTTC.

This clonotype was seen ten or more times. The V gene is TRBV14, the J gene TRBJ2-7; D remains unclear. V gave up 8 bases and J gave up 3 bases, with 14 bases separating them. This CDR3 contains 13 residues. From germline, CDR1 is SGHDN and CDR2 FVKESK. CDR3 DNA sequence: TGTGCCAGCTATCGGACGGGCGGCTACGAGCAGTACTTC. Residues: CASYRTGGYEQYF.

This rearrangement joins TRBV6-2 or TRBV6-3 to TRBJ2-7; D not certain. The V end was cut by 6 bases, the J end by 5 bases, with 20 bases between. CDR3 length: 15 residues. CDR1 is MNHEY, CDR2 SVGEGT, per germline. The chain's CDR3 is CASSQKTILVHEQYF. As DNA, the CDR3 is TGTGCCAGCAGCCAGAAAACGATCTTGGTCCACGAGCAGTACTTC.

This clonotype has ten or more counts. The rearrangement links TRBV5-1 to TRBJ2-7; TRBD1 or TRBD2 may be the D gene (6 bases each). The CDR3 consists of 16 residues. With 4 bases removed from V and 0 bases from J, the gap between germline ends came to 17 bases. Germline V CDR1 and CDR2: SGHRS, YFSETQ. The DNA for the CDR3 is TGCGCCAGCAGCACCCTAGGGGGGAGCCGCTCCTACGAGCAGTACTTC. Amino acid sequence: CASSTLGGSRSYEQYF.

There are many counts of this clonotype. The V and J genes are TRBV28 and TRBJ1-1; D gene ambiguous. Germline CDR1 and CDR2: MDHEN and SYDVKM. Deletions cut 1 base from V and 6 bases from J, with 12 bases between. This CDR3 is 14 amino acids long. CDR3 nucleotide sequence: TGTGCCAGCAGTTTATTGATGGTCGGGGCTGAAGCTTTCTTT. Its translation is CASSLLMVGAEAFF.

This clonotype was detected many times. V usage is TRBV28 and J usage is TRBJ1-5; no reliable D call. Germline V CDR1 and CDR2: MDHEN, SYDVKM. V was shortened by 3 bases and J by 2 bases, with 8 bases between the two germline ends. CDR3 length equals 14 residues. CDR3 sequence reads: CASSLYEGNQPQHF. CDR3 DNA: TGTGCCAGCAGTTTGTATGAGGGCAATCAGCCCCAGCATTTT.

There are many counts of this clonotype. CDR3 in amino acids: CASEGDRGHEQYF. The CDR3 region has the DNA TGTGCCAGCGAGGGGGACAGGGGACACGAGCAGTACTTC. The chain combines TRBV6-5 with TRBJ2-7, with TRBD1 matching 10 bases. The CDR3 runs 13 residues. Trimming cost V 8 bases and J 5 bases; bases outside gene matches: 6. Germline assignment: CDR1 MNHEY and CDR2 SVGAGI.

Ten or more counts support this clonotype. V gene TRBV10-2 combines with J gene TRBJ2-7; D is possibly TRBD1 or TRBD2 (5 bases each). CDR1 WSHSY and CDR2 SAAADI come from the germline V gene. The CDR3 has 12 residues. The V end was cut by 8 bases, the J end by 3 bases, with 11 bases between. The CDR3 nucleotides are TGCGCCAGCGGGGACGGGTTCTACGAGCAGTACTTC. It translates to CASGDGFYEQYF.

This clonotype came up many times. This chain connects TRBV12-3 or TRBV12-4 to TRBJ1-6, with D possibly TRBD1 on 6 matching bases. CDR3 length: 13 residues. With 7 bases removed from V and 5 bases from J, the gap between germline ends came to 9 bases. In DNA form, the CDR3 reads TGTGCCAGCACACAGGGAAATAATTCACCCCTCCACTTT. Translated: CASTQGNNSPLHF.

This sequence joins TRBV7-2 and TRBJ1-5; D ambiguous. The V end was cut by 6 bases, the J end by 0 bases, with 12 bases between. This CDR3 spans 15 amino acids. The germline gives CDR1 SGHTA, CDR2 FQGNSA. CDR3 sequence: CASSRNSPSNQPQHF. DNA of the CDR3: TGTGCCAGCAGTCGGAACAGTCCTAGCAATCAGCCCCAGCATTTT.

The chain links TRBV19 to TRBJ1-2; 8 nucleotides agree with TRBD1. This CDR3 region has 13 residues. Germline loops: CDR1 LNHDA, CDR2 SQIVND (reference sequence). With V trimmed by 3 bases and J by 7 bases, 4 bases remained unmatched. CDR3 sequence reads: CASSIGRGLGYTF. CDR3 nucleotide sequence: TGTGCCAGTAGTATCGGCAGGGGGCTTGGCTACACCTTC.

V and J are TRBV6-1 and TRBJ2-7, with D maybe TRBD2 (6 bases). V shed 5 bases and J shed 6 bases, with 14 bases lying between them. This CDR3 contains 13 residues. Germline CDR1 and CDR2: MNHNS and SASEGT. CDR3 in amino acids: CASSTLAHSEQYF. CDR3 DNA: TGTGCCAGCAGTACACTAGCCCATTCCGAGCAGTACTTC.

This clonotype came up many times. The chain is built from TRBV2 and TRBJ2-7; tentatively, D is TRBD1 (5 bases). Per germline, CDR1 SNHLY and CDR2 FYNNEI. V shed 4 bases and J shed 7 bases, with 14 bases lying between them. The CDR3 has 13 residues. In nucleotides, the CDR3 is TGTGCCAGCAGTGGGGCAGGGCAGTGGGAGCAGTACTTC. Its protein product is CASSGAGQWEQYF.

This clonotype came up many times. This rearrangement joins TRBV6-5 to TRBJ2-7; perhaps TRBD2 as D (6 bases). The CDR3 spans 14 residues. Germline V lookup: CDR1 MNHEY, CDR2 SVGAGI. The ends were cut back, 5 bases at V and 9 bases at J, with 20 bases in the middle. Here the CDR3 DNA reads TGTGCCAGCAGTCCCCGGGACTGGCGTTCCGGGCAGTACTTC. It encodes CASSPRDWRSGQYF.

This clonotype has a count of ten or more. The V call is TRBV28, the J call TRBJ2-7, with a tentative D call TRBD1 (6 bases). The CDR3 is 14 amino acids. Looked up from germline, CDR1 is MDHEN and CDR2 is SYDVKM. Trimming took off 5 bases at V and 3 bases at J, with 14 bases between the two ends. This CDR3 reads CASSLLGQRYEQYF. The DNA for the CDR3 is TGTGCCAGCAGTCTCCTCGGACAGCGCTACGAGCAGTACTTC.

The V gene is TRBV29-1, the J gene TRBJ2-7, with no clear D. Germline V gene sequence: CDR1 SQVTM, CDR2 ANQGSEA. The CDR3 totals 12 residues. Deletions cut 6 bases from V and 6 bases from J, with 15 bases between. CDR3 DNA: TGCAGCGTCATCACTCCGGGTACCGAGCAGTACTTC. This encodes CSVITPGTEQYF.

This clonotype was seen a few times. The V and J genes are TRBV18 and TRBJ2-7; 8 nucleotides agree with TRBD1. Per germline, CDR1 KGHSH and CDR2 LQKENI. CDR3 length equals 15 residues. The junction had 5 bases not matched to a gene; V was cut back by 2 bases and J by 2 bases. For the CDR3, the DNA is TGTGCCAGCTCACCATCATGGACAGGGACCTACGAGCAGTACTTC. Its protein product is CASSPSWTGTYEQYF.

CDR3 nucleotides: TGTGCCAGCAGTTTAACGGGAGGGTTGACAGATACGCAGTATTTT. Its translation: CASSLTGGLTDTQYF. The V and J genes are TRBV27 and TRBJ2-3, with 8 bases identical to TRBD2. The CDR3 is made up of 15 amino acids. Germline lookup yields CDR1 MNHEY and CDR2 SMNVEV (reference sequence). The ends lost 2 bases at V and 3 bases at J; junction bases unmatched: 4.

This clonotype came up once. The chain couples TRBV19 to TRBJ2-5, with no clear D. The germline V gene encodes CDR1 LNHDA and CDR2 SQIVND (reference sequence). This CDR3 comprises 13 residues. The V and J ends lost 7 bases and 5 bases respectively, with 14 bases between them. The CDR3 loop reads CASTITLGETQYF. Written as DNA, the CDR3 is TGTGCCAGTACCATAACATTGGGGGAGACCCAGTACTTC.

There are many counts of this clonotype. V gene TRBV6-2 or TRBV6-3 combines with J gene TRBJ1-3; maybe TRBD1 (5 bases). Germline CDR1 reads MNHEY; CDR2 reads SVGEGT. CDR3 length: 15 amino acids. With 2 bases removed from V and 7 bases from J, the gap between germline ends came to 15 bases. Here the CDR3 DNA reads TGTGCCAGCAGTTACCCCGGACGGTGGGGGAACACCATATATTTT. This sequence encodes CASSYPGRWGNTIYF.

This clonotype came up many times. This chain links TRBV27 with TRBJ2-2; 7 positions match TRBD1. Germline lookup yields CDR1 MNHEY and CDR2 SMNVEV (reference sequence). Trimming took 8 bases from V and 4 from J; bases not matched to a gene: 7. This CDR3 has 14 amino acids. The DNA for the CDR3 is TGTGCCAGCGTAGACAGGGCGGTCACCGGGGAGCTGTTTTTT. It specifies CASVDRAVTGELFF.

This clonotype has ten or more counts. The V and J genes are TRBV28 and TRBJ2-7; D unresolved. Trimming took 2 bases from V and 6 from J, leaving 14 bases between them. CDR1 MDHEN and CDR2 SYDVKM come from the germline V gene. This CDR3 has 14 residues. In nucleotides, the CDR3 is TGTGCCAGCAGTTTACCCGTGGGAACAACCGAGCAGTACTTC. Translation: CASSLPVGTTEQYF.